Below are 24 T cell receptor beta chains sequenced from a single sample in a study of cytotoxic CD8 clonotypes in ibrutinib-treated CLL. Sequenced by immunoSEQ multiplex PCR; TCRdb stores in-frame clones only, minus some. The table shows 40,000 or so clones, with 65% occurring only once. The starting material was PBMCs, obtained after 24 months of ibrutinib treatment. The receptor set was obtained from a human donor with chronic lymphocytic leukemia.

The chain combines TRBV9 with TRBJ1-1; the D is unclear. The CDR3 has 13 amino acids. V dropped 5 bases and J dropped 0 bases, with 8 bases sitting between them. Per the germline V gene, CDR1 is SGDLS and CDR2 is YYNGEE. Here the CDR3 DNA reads TGTGCCAGCAGTTTAGGAATGAACACTGAAGCTTTCTTT. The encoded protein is CASSLGMNTEAFF. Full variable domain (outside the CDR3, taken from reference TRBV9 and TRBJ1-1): DSGVTQTPKHLITATGQRVTLRCSPRSGDLSVYWYQQSLDQGLQFLIQYYNGEERAKGNILERFSAQQFPDLHSELNLSSLELGDSALYFCASSLGMNTEAFFGQGTRLTVV.

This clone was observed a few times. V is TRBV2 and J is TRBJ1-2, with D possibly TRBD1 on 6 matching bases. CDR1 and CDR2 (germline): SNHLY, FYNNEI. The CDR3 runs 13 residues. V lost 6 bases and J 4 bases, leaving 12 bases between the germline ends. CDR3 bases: TGTGCCAGCAGGCTGGGACACCTCTATGGCTACACCTTC. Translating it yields CASRLGHLYGYTF.

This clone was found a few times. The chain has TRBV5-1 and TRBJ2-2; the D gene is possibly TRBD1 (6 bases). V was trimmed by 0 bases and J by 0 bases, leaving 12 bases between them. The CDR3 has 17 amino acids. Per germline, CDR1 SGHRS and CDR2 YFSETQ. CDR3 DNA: TGCGCCAGCAGCTTGGAGGACAGCCCTACGAACACCGGGGAGCTGTTTTTT. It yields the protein CASSLEDSPTNTGELFF. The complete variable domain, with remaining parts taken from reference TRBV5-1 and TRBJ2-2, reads KAGVTQTPRYLIKTRGQQVTLSCSPISGHRSVSWYQQTPGQGLQFLFEYFSETQRNKGNFPGRFSGRQFSNSRSEMNVSTLELGDSALYLCASSLEDSPTNTGELFFGEGSRLTVL.

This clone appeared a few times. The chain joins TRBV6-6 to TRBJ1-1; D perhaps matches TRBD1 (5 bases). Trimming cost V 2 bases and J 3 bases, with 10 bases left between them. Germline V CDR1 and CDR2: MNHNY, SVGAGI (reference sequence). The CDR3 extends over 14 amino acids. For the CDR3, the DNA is TGTGCCAGCAGTTACCCCGGGGCCGACACTGAAGCTTTCTTT. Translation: CASSYPGADTEAFF.

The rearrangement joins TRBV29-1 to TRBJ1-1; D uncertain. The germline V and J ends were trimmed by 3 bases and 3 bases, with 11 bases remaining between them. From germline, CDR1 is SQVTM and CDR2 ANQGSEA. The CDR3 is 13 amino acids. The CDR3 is CSVDPWRDTEAFF. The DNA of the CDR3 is TGCAGCGTTGACCCGTGGCGGGACACTGAAGCTTTCTTT.

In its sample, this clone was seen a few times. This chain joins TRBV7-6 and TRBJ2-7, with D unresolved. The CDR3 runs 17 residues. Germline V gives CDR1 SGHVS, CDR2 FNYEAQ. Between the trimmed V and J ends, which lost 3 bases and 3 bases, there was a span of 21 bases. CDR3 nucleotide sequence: TGTGCCAGCAGCTTCTCCGAGAACTACAGTTACTTCTACGAGCAGTACTTC. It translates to CASSFSENYSYFYEQYF.

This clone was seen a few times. The chain's CDR3 is CASSSLIGISGNTIYF. The CDR3 DNA reads TGTGCCAGCAGCTCATTGATAGGAATCTCTGGAAACACCATATATTTT. The rearrangement links TRBV7-9 to TRBJ1-3; the D is unclear. Germline V gene data show CDR1 as SEHNR and CDR2 as FQNEAQ (reference sequence). The CDR3 totals 16 residues. V dropped 4 bases and J dropped 0 bases, with 13 bases sitting between them.

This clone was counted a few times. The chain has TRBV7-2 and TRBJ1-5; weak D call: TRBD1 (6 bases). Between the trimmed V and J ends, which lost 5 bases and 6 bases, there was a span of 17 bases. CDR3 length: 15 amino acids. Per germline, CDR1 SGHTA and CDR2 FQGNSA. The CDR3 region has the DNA TGTGCCAGCAGCCCTAAGGGGGGCTTCCTTCAGCCCCAGCATTTT. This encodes CASSPKGGFLQPQHF.

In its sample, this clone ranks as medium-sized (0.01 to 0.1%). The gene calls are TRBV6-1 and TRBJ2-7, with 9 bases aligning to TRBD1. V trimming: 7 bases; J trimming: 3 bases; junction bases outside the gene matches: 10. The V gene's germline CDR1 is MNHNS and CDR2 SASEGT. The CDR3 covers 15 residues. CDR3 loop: CASKAGGTGNYEQYF. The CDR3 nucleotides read TGTGCCAGCAAGGCTGGCGGGACAGGGAACTACGAGCAGTACTTC.

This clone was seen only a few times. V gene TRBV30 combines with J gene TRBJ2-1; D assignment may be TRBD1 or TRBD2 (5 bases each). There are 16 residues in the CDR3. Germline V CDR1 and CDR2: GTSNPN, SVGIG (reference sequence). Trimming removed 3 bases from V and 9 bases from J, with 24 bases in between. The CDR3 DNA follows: TGTGCCTGGAGCCTAGCAGGACACGGCTCGGACGGTGAGCAGTTCTTC. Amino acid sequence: CAWSLAGHGSDGEQFF.

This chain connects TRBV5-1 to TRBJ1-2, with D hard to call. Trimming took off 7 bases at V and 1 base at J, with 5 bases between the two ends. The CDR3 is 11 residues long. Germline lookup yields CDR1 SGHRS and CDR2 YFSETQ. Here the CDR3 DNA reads TGCGCCAGCTCCGATAACTATGGCTACACCTTC. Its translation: CASSDNYGYTF.

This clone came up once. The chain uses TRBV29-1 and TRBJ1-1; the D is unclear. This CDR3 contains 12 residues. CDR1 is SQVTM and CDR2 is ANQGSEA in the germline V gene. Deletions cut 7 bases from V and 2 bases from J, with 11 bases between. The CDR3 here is CSAAATNTEAFF. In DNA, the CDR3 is TGCAGCGCAGCGGCAACAAACACTGAAGCTTTCTTT.

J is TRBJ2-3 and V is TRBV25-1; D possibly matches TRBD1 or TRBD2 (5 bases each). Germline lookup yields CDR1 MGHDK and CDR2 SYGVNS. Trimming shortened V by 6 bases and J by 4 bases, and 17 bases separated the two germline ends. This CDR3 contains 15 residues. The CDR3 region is CASSQLRDPSDTQYF. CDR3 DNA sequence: TGTGCCAGCAGCCAACTCCGGGACCCGTCAGATACGCAGTATTTT.

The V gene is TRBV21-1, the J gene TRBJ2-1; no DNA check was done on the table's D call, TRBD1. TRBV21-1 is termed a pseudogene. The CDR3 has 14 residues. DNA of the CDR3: TGTGCCAGCAGCAAAGGGACATCCTACAATGAGCAGTTCTTC. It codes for CASSKGTSYNEQFF.

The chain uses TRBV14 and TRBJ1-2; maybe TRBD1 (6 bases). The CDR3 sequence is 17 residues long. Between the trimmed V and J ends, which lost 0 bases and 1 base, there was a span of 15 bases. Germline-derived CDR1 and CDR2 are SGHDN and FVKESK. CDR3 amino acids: CASSQDIGTPLNYGYTF. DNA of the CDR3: TGTGCCAGCAGCCAAGATATCGGGACACCACTTAACTATGGCTACACCTTC.

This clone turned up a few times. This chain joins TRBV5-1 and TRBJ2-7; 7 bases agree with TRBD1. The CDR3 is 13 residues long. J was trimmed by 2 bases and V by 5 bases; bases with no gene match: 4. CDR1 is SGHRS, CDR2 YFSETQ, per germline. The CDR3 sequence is CASRKGAAYEQYF. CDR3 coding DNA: TGCGCCAGCAGAAAGGGGGCAGCCTACGAGCAGTACTTC.

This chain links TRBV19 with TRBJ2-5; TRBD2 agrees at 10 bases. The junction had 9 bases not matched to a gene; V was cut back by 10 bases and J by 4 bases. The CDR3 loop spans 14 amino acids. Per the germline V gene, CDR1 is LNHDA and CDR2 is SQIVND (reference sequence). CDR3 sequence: CATKAGGPGETQYF. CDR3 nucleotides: TGTGCCACCAAAGCGGGAGGGCCGGGAGAGACCCAGTACTTC.

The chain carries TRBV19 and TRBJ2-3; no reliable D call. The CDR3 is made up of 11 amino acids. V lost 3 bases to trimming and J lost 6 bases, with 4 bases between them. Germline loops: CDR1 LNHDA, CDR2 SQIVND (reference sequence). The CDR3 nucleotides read TGTGCCAGTAGTATCAGGGATACGCAGTATTTT. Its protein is CASSIRDTQYF.

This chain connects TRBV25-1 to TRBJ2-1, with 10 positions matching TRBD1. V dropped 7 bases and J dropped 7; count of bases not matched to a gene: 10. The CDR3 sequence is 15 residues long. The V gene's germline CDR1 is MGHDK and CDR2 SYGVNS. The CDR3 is CASTPGTGAGNEQFF. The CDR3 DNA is TGTGCCAGCACCCCCGGGACAGGGGCTGGGAATGAGCAGTTCTTC.

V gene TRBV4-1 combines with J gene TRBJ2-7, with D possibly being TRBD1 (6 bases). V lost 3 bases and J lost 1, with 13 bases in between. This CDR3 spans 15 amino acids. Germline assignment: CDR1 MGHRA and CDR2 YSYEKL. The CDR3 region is CASSHLSTGSYEQYF. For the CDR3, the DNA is TGCGCCAGCAGCCACCTATCGACAGGTTCCTACGAGCAGTACTTC.

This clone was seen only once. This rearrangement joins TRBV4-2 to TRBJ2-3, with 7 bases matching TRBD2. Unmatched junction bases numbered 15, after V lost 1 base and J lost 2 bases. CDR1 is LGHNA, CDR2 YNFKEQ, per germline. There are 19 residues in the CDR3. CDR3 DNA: TGTGCCAGCAGCCAAGGGTTCGGTCCAGCGGGGCCCCCCACAGATACGCAGTATTTT. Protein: CASSQGFGPAGPPTDTQYF.

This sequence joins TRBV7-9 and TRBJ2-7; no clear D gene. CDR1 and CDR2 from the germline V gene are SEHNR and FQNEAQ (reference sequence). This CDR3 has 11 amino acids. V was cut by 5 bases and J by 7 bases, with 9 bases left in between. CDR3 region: CASSLEREQYF. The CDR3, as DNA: TGTGCCAGCAGCCTCGAGAGGGAGCAGTACTTC.

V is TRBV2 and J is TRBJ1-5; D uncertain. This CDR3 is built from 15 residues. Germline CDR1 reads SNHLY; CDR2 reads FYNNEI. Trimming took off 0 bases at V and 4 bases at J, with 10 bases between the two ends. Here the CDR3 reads CASSEALGRNQPQHF. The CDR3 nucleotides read TGTGCCAGCAGTGAAGCCCTAGGCAGGAATCAGCCCCAGCATTTT. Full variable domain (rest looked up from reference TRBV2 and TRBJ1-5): EPEVTQTPSHQVTQMGQEVILRCVPISNHLYFYWYRQILGQKVEFLVSFYNNEISEKSEIFDDQFSVERPDGSNFTLKIRSTKLEDSAMYFCASSEALGRNQPQHFGDGTRLSIL.

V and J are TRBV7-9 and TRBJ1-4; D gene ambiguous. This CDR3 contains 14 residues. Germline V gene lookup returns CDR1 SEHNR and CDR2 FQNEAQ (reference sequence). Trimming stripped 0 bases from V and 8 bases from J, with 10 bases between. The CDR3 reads CASSLAVRQEKLFF. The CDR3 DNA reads TGTGCCAGCAGCTTAGCGGTGCGGCAAGAAAAACTGTTTTTT.